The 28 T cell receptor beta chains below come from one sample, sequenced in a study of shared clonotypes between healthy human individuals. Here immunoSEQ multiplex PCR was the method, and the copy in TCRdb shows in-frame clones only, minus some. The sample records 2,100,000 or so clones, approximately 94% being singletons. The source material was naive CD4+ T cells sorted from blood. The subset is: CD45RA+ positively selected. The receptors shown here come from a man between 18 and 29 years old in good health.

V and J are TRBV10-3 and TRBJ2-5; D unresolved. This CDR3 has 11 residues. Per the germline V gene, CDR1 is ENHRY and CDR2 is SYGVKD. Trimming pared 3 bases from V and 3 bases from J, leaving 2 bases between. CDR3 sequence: CAISDKETQYF. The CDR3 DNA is TGTGCCATCAGTGATAAAGAGACCCAGTACTTC.

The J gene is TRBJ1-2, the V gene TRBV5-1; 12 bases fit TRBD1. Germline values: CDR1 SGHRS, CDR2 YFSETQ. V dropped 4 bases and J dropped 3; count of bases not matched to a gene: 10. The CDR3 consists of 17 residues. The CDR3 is CASSGTGQGALDYGYTF. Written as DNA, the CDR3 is TGCGCCAGCAGCGGGACGGGACAGGGGGCTTTGGACTATGGCTACACCTTC.

The CDR3 DNA follows: TGCAGTGCTCCTGGGGGAAGCGAGCAGTTCTTC. It yields the protein CSAPGGSEQFF. The chain uses TRBV20-1 and TRBJ2-1; D could derive from TRBD1 or TRBD2 (5 bases each). V was shortened by 5 bases and J by 10 bases, with 12 bases between the two germline ends. The CDR3 totals 11 residues. Germline CDR1 reads DFQATT; CDR2 reads SNEGSKA (reference sequence).

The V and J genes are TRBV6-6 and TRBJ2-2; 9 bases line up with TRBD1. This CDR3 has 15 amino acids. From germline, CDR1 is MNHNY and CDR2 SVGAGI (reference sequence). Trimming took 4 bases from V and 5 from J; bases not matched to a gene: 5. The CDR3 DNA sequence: TGTGCCAGCAGTTTGACAGGGGGAGGAACCGGGGAGCTGTTTTTT. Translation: CASSLTGGGTGELFF.

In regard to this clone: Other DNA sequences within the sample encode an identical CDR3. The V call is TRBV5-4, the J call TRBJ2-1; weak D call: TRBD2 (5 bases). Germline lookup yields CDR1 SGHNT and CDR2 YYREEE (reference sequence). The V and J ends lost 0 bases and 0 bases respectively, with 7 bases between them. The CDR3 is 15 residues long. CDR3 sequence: CASSLGESSYNEQFF. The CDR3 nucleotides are TGTGCCAGCAGCTTGGGGGAGAGCTCCTACAATGAGCAGTTCTTC.

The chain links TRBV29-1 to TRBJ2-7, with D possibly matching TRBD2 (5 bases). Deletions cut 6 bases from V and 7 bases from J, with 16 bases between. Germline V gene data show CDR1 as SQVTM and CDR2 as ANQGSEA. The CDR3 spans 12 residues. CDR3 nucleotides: TGCAGCGTGGTGCCCCAACCGGGGGAGCAGTACTTC. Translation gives CSVVPQPGEQYF.

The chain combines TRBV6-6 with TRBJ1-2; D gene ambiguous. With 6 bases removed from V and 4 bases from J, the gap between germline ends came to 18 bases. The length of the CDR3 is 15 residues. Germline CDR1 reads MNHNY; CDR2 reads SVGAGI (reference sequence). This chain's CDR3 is CASSFGSSESYGYTF. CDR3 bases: TGTGCCAGCAGCTTTGGTAGTTCCGAAAGCTATGGCTACACCTTC.

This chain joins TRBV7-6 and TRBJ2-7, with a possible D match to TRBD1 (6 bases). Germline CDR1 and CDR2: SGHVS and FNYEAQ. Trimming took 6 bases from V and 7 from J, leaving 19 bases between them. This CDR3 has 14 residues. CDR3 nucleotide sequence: TGTGCCAGCAGTAAACGGGACAACGTGGGGGAGCAGTACTTC. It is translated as CASSKRDNVGEQYF.

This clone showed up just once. CDR3 coding DNA: TGTGCCAGCAGCTTAGTTTCGGGACAGGGATACGAGCAGTACTTC. It is translated as CASSLVSGQGYEQYF. The genes are TRBV11-2 and TRBJ2-7; the match to TRBD1 covers 9 bases. This CDR3 comprises 15 residues. V was pared by 1 base and J by 4 bases, with 5 bases of the junction left unmatched. Germline values: CDR1 SGHAT, CDR2 FQNNGV.

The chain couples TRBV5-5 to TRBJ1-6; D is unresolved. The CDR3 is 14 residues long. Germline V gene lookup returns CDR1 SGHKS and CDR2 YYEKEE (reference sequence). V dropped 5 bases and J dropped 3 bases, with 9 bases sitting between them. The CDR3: CASSGGVYNSPLHF. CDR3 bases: TGTGCCAGCAGTGGAGGTGTCTATAATTCACCCCTCCACTTT.

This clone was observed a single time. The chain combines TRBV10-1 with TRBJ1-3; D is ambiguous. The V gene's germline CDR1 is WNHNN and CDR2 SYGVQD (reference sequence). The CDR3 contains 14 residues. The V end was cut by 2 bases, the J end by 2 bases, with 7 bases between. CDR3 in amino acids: CASSELTPGNTIYF. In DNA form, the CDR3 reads TGCGCCAGCAGTGAGCTGACACCTGGAAACACCATATATTTT.

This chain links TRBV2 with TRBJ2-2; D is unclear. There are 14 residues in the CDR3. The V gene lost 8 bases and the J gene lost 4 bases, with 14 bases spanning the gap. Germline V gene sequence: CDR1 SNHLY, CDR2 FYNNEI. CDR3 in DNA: TGTGCCAGCCAGTCCCTTCGTGGCACCGGGGAGCTGTTTTTT. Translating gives CASQSLRGTGELFF.

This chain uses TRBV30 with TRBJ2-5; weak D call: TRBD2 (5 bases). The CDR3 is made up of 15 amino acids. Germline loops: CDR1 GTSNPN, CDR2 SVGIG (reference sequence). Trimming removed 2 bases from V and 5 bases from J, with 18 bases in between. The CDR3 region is CAWSILPGWTETQYF. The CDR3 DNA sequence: TGTGCCTGGAGTATCCTTCCGGGGTGGACGGAGACCCAGTACTTC. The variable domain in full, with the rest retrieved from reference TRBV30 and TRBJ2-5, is SQTIHQWPATLVQPVGSPLSLECTVEGTSNPNLYWYRQAAGRGLQLLFYSVGIGQISSEVPQNLSASRPQDRQFILSSKKLLLSDSGFYLCAWSILPGWTETQYFGPGTRLLVL.

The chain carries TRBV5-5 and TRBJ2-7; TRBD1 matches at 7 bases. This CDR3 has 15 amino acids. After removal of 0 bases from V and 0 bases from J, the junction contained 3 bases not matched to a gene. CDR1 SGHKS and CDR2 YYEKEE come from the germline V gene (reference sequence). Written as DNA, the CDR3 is TGTGCCAGCAGCTTGGTTTCAGGGGGCTCCTACGAGCAGTACTTC. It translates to CASSLVSGGSYEQYF.

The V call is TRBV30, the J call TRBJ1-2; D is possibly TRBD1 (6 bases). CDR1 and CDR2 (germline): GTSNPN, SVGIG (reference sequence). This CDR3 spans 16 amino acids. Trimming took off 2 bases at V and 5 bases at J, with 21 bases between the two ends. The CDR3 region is CAWSMGGGRAGYGYTF. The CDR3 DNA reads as TGTGCCTGGAGTATGGGAGGGGGACGCGCGGGTTATGGCTACACCTTC. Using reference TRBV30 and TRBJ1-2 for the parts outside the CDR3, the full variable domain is SQTIHQWPATLVQPVGSPLSLECTVEGTSNPNLYWYRQAAGRGLQLLFYSVGIGQISSEVPQNLSASRPQDRQFILSSKKLLLSDSGFYLCAWSMGGGRAGYGYTFGSGTRLTVV.

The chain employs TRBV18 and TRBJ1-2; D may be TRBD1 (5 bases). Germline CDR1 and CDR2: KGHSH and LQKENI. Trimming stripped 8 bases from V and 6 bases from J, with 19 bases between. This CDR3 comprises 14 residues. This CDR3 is CASLPPGLKDGYTF. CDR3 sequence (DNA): TGTGCCAGCCTACCCCCGGGGCTCAAGGATGGCTACACCTTC.

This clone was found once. The CDR3 here is CASSRGQGEAFF. In DNA form, the CDR3 reads TGCGCCAGCAGCCGCGGACAGGGAGAAGCTTTCTTT. The rearrangement uses TRBV5-1 and TRBJ1-1, with TRBD1 matching 8 bases. V lost 4 bases, J lost 8 bases, and 4 bases stayed unmatched. This CDR3 region has 12 residues. Germline V gene sequence: CDR1 SGHRS, CDR2 YFSETQ.

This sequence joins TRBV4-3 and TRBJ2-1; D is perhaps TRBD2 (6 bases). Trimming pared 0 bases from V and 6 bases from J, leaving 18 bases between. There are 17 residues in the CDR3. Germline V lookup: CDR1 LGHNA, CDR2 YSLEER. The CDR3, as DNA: TGCGCCAGCAGCCAAGAAGGTGGGGGGTTATTCGGCAATGAGCAGTTCTTC. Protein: CASSQEGGGLFGNEQFF.

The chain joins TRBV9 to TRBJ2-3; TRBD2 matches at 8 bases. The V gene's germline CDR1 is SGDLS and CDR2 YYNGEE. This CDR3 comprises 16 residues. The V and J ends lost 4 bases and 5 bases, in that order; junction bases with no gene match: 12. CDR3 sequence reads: CASSPDKREIIDTQYF. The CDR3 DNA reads TGTGCCAGCAGCCCTGACAAGCGGGAGATTATAGATACGCAGTATTTT.

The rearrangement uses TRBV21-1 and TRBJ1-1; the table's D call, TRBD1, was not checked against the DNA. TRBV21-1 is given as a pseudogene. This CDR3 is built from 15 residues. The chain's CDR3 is CASSLRAGKNSEAFF. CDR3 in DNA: TGTGCCAGCAGCCTAAGGGCAGGGAAGAACTCTGAAGCTTTCTTT.

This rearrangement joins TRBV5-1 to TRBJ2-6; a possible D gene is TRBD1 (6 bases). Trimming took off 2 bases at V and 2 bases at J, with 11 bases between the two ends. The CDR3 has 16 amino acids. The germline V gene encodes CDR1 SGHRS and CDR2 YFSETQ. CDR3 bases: TGCGCCAGCAGCTTTTCCGGGGACACTGGGGCCAACGTCCTGACTTTC. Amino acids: CASSFSGDTGANVLTF.

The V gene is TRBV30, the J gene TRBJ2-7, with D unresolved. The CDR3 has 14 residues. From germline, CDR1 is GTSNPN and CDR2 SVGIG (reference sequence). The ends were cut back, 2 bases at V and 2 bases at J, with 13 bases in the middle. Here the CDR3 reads CAWSLTGLTYEQYF. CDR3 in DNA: TGTGCCTGGAGTCTCACGGGTCTCACCTACGAGCAGTACTTC.

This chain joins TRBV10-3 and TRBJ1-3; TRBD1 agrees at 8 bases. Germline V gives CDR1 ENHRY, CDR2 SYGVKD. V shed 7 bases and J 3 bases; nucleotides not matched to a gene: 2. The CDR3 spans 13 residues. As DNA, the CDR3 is TGTGCCATCAACACAGGGGGTGGAAACACCATATATTTT. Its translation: CAINTGGGNTIYF.

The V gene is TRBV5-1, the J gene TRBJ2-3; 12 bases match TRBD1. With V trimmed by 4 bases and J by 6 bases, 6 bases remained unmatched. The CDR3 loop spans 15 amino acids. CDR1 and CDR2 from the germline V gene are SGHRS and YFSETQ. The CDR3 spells CASSAGTGGPDTQYF. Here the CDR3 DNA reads TGCGCCAGCAGCGCCGGGACAGGGGGCCCGGATACGCAGTATTTT.

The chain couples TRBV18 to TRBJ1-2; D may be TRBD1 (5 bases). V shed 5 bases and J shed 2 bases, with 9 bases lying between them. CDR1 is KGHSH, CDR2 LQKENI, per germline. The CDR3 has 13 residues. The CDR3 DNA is TGTGCCAGCTCATCGACAGAGAACTATGGCTACACCTTC. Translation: CASSSTENYGYTF.

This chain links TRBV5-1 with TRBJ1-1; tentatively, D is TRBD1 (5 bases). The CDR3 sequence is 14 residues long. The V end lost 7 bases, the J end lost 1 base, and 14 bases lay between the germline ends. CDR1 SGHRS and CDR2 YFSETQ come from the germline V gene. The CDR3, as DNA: TGCGCCAGCGGCCAGGGTGGCGGGAACACTGAAGCTTTCTTT. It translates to CASGQGGGNTEAFF.

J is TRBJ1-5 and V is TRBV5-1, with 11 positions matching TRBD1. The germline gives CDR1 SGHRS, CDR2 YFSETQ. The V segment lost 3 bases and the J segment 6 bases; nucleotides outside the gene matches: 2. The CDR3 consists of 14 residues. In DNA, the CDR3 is TGCGCCAGCAGCTCCGGGACAGGGGGTCAGCCCCAGCATTTT. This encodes CASSSGTGGQPQHF. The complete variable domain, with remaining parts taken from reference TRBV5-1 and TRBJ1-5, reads KAGVTQTPRYLIKTRGQQVTLSCSPISGHRSVSWYQQTPGQGLQFLFEYFSETQRNKGNFPGRFSGRQFSNSRSEMNVSTLELGDSALYLCASSSGTGGQPQHFGDGTRLSIL.

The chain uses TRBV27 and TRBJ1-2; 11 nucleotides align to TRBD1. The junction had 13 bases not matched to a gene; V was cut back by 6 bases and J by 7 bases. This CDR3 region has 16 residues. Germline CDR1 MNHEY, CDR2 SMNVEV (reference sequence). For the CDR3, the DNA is TGTGCCAGCAGGAACCCGGGACAGGGGGTCACTTCTGGCTACACCTTC. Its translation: CASRNPGQGVTSGYTF.